The entry below gives a single T cell receptor beta chain sequence along with its context. Its recognized antigen is unknown. Base qualities were left out, and no much larger clone turns up one base away. Peripheral blood CD8+ and CD4+ T cells from healthy donors, Susac syndrome patients and multiple sclerosis patients were profiled by high-throughput TCR beta sequencing. The Susac syndrome patients fulfilled recently defined diagnostic criteria for definite or probable disease. CD8+ TEMRA cells were enriched by FACS, while bulk CD8+ and CD4+ T cells were purified by magnetic negative isolation. Blood was collected in EDTA tubes and processed within 24 hours, with PBMCs isolated through density gradient centrifugation. PBMCs intended for TCR sequencing were cryopreserved in liquid nitrogen and thawed later in a water bath at 37 degrees C. Purity of sorted or isolated CD4+, CD8+ and CD8+ TEMRA cells was at least 90%.

RNA was extracted with the RNeasy kit and roughly 0.5 to 1 ug was reverse transcribed using random hexamers. TCR beta CDR3 regions were amplified with the immunoSEQ multiplex PCR assay covering 54 Vbeta and 13 Jbeta segments. PCR amplification bias was corrected by using a synthetic template baseline for primer optimization and computational correction. Turning to the authors' computational methods: Reads were annotated to V, D and J genes per IMGT and analyzed with immunoSEQ Analyzer, keeping only productive sequences. Clonality was computed as one minus Shannon entropy normalized by log2 of the number of productive unique sequences. Public and private clones were assessed among the 100 most prevalent clones of each patient and control. A clone was defined as Susac-specific if it was absent from the healthy and MS cohorts, from roughly 990 published viral clones and from other ImmuneACCESS disease sequences. TCRdb took the public reads, trimmed them with fastp at Q25, ran MiXCR for clone calling and kept in-frame beta chains. Identical CDR3 proteins give one entry, which carries the most common genes and DNA. These V and J calls are TCRdb output, not the study's own analysis. The sample has about 140,000 distinct CDR3 sequences on record, 85% to 95% of them singletons. The leading ten clones occupy about 0.14% of the sample.

These data are taken from a study of CD8 T cells in Susac syndrome (dated by TCRdb to the late 2010s). Study-level background: Of the Susac syndrome patients who were sequenced, roughly six had clinically active disease and fewer than ten were in clinical remission. Susac syndrome patients were therapy-naive, on corticosteroids (some also receiving IVIg), or on IVIg alone at blood withdrawal. Repertoire sequencing was used to test whether CD8+ T cell activation and differentiation in Susac syndrome was antigen driven. On the study overall, not on this receptor specifically: The study acknowledged that relatively few individuals were included in the TCR sequencing and HLA analysis. The CD4+ T cell repertoire of patients with Susac syndrome showed no detectable clonal expansion.

The germline V gene supplies CDR1 SQVTM and CDR2 ANQGSEA. From the cysteine through the phenylalanine, the CDR3 covers 13 amino acids. The CDR3 DNA has 39 bases and is translated from base 1. V loses 4 bases, J loses 7 bases, and the germline ends lie 16 bases apart. Source material: CD4+ T cells from PBMCs. This receptor was taken from a human donor with Susac syndrome. The receptor chain draws on TRBV29-1 and TRBJ1-1, and the D gene may be TRBD1, 5 bases matching. The CDR3 sequence is CSVGGLREGEAFF. The sequenced DNA: TGCAGCGTTGGGGGGTTGAGGGAGGGTGAAGCTTTCTTT.